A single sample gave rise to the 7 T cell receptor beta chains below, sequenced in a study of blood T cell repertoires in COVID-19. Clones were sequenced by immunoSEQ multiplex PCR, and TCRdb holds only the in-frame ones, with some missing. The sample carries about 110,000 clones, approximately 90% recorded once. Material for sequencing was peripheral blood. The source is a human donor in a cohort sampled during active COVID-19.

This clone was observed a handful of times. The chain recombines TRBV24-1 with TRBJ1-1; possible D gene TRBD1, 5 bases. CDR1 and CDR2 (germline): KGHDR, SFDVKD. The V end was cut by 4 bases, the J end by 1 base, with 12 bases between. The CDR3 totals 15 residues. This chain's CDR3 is CATSDGTRGNTEAFF. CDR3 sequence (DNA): TGTGCCACCAGTGACGGGACTAGAGGGAACACTGAAGCTTTCTTT.

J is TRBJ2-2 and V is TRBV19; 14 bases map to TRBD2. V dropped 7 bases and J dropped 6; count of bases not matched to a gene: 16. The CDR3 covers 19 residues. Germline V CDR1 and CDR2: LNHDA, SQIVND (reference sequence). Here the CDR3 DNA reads TGTGCCAGTATGAATCCCGGGACTAGCGGGGGCCTGCTGGCCGGGGAGCTGTTTTTT. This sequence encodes CASMNPGTSGGLLAGELFF.

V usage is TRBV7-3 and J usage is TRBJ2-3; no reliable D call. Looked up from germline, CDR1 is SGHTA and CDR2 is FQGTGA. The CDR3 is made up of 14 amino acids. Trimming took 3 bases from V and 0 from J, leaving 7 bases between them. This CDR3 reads CASSLVGSTDTQYF. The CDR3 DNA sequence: TGTGCCAGCAGCTTGGTGGGCAGCACAGATACGCAGTATTTT.

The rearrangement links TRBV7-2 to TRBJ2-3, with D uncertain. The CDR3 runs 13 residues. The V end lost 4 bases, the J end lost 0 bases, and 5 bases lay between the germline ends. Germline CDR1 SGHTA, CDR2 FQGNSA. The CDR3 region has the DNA TGTGCCAGCAGCTCCCAAAGCACAGATACGCAGTATTTT. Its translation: CASSSQSTDTQYF.

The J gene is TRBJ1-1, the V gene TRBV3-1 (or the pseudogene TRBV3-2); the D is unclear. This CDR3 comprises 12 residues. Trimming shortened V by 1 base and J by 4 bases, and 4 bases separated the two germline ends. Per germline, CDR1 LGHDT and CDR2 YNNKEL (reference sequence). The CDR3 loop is CASSQVRTEAFF. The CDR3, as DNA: TGTGCCAGCAGCCAAGTCCGCACTGAAGCTTTCTTT.

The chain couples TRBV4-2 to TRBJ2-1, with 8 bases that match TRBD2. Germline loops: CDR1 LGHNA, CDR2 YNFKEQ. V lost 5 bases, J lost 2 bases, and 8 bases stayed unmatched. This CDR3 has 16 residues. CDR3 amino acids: CASSSISGGTYNEQFF. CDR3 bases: TGTGCCAGCAGCTCGATAAGCGGGGGAACCTACAATGAGCAGTTCTTC.

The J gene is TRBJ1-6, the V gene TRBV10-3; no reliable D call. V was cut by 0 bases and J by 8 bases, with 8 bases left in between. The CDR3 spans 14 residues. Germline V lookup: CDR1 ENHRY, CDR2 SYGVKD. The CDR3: CAISESQTYSPLHF. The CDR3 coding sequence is TGTGCCATCAGTGAGTCCCAAACTTATTCACCCCTCCACTTT.